This T cell receptor beta chain was sequenced for a study of T cell responses to AZD1222 COVID-19 vaccine. Findings and limits, study-wide: A reported finding is that nearly half of spike-specific TCRs target unmutated variant regions.

The CDR3 contains 14 residues. V lost 5 bases, J lost 5 bases, and 3 bases stayed unmatched. Germline loops: CDR1 SQVTM, CDR2 ANQGSEA. A note on this clone: Its antigen is as yet unknown.

Sequencing used immunoSEQ multiplex PCR; TCRdb keeps in-frame clones, though not all of them. The sample yields roughly 180,000 clones, about 90% seen once. The TCR originated in an adult in good health. This specimen consisted of peripheral blood, obtained on day 0 of AZD1222 vaccination. The V gene is TRBV29-1, the J gene TRBJ2-1, with 13 positions matching TRBD2. The CDR3 DNA reads TGCAGCGTTCAACTAGCGGGAGGGGACAATGAGCAGTTCTTC. This codes for CSVQLAGGDNEQFF.